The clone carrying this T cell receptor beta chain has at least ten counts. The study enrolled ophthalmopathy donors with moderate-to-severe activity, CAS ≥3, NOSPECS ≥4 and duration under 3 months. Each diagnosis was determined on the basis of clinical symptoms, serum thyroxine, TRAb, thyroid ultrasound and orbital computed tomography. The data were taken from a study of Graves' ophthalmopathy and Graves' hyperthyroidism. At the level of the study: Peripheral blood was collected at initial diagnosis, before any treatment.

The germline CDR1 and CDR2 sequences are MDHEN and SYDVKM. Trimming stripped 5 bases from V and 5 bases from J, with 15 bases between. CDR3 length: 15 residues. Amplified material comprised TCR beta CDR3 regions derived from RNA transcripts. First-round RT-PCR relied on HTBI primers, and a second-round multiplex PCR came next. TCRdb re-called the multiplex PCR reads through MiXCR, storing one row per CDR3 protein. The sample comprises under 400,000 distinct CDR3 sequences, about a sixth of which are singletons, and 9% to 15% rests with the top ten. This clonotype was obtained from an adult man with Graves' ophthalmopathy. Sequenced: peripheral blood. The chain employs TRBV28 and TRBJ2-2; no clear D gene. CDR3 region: CASSGPGIRTGELFF. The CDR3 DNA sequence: TGTGCCAGCAGTGGCCCTGGGATTAGGACCGGGGAGCTGTTTTTT.